The clone carrying this TCR beta chain is labeled medium-sized. Its antigen is not identified. The data were obtained in a study of tissue T cells after allogeneic stem cell transplantation. Whole-study results and caveats: Anatomically similar tissues had similar TCR repertoires within each patient. Blood and spleen captured only part of the tissue TCR repertoire.

This table comes from immunoSEQ multiplex PCR, and its TCRdb copy is limited to in-frame clones, with some not included. The sample shows roughly 4,200 clones, 63% of them seen only once. The CDR3 has 14 amino acids. Germline trimming cut 7 bases from V and 3 bases from J; bases unmatched to any gene: 4. Germline V gene data show CDR1 as KGHDR and CDR2 as SFDVKD. This receptor was identified in a female donor of 60 years or more with lung cancer. The chain is built from TRBV24-1 and TRBJ2-7, with 11 bases that match TRBD2. The sequencing here drew on tissue from the esophagus, taken at autopsy. CDR3 amino acids: CATSLGTSGYEQYF. The CDR3 nucleotides read TGTGCCACCAGCCTCGGGACTAGCGGCTACGAGCAGTACTTC.